This T cell receptor beta chain was documented in a study of T cells after yellow fever vaccination. Germline V lookup: CDR1 MGHRA, CDR2 YSYEKL. This CDR3 spans 16 amino acids. After removal of 0 bases from V and 8 bases from J, the junction contained 10 bases not matched to a gene. Concerning this clonotype: Its specificity is unknown.

A process of 5'RACE template switching, which added a universal primer site and UMIs, was used to make TCR cDNA. Using its own MiXCR run on the 5' RACE reads, TCRdb lists one record per CDR3 protein. The profile covers hundreds of thousands of distinct CDR3 sequences, with approximately 19% appearing a single time and over 15% taken by the ten largest. Study-wide results and caveats: Clones from primary vaccination mostly reappeared after the booster (roughly 97% CD4, approximately 88% CD8). The study found a weaker secondary response that peaked faster, day 5 versus 15.

The V and J genes are TRBV4-1 and TRBJ2-1; 7 nucleotides agree with TRBD2. The source was PBMCs, collected before the yellow fever booster vaccination. This clonotype was sampled from a man aged 18 to 35 who received the YFV17D yellow fever vaccine. CDR3 in DNA: TGCGCCAGCAGCCAAGATCTGGGCGGGGGAGGGCATGAGCAGTTCTTC. Translated, it gives CASSQDLGGGGHEQFF.